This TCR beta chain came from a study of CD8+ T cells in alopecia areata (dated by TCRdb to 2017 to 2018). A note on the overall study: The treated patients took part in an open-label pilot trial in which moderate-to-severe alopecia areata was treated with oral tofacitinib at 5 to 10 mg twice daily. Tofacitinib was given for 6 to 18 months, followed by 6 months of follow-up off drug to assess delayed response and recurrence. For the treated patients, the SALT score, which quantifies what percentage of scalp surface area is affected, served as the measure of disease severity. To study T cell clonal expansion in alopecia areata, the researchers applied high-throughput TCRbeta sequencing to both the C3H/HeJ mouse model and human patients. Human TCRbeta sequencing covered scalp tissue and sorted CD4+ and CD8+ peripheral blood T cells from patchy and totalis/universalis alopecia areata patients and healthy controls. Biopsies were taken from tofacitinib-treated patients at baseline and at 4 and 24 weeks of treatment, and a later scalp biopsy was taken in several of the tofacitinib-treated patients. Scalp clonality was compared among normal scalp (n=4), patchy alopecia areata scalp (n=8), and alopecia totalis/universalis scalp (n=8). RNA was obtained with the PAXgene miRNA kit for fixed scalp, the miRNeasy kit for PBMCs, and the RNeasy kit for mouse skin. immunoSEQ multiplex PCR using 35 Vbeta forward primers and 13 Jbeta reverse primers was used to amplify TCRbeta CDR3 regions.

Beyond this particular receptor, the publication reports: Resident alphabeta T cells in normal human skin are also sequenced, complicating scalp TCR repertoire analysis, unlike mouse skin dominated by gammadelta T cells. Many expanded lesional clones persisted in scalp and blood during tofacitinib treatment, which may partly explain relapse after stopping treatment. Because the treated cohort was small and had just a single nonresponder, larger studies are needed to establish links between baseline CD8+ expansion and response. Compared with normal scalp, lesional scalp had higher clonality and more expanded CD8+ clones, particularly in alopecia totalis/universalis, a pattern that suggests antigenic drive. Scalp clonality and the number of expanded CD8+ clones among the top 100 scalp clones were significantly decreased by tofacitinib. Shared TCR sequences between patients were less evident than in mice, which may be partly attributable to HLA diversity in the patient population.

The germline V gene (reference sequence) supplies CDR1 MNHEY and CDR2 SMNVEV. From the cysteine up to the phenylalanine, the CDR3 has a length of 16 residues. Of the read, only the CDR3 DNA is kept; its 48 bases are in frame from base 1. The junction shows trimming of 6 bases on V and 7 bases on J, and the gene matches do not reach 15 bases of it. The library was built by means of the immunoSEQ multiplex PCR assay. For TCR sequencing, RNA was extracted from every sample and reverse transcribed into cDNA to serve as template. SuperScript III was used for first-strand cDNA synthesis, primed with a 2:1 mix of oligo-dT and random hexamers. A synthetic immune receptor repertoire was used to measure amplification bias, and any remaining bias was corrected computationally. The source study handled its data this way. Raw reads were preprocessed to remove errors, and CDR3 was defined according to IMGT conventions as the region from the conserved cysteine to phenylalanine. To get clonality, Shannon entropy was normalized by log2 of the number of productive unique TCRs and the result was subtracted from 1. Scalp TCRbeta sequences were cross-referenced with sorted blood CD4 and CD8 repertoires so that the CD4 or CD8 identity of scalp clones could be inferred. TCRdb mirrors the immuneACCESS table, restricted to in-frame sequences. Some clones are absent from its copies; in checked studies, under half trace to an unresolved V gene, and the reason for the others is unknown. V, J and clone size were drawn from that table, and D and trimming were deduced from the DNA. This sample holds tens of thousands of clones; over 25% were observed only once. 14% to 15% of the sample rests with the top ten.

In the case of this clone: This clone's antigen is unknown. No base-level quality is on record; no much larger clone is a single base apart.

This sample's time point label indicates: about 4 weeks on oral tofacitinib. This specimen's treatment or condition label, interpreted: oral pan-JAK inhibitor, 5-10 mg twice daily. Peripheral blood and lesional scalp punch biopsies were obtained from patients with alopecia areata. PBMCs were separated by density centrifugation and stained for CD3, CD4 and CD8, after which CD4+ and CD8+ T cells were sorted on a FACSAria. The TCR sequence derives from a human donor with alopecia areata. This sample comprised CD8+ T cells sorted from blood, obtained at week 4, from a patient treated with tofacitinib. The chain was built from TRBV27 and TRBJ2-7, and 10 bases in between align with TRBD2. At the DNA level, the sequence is TGTGCCAGCAGGGGACGCGGGGCTAGCGGGAGCCGGGAGCAGTACTTC. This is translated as CASRGRGASGSREQYF.